A selection of T cell receptor beta chains follows, all from one sample in a study of cytomegalovirus exposure and HLA in healthy donors. Profiled with immunoSEQ multiplex PCR; TCRdb holds only in-frame clones, not every one. The top ten clones hold approximately 7.2% of a sample with 100,000 to 150,000 clones, about 74% of them seen once. Sequencing used PBMCs. The source is a male donor in good health and CMV-seronegative. The CDR3 runs from the conserved cysteine through the conserved F or W. A D gene is named only where the DNA matches it firmly. Size is omitted from some rows. Given values are once, few, many or a class for expanded clones.

CDR3 DNA,CDR3 protein,D gene,V gene,clone size,J gene
TGTGCCAGCAGTTTATCTCGGGAGTACCATGAGCAGTTCTTC,CASSLSREYHEQFF,-,TRBV27,-,TRBJ2-1
TGTGCCAGCACATGGCAGGGAAACACTGAAGCTTTCTTT,CASTWQGNTEAFF,-,TRBV5-5,once,TRBJ1-1
TGTGCCAGCAGCAAAAATTGGACATGGTTTCCCTACAATGAGCCGTTCTTC,CASSKNWTWFPYNEPFF,-,TRBV21-1,-,TRBJ2-1
TGCGCCAGCAGCTTGGGACAGTCGAACACTGAAGCTTTCTTT,CASSLGQSNTEAFF,-,TRBV5-1,once,TRBJ1-1
TGTGCCAGCAGCCGCGACCCGACAGGGGTGTCACCCCTCCACTTT,CASSRDPTGVSPLHF,TRBD1,TRBV11-2,few,TRBJ1-6
TGTGCCAGCAGCTTGCAGGGGGGTCCCTACGAGCAGTACTTC,CASSLQGGPYEQYF,-,TRBV5-4,-,TRBJ2-7
TGTGCCAGCAGCTTACGACCAGCAACAGGGCTGGGAGAAAAACTGTTTTTT,CASSLRPATGLGEKLFF,-,TRBV7-8,-,TRBJ1-4
TGTGCCAGCAGTTTCCGGACATTTAAGGGGTTTGAGCAGTACTTC,CASSFRTFKGFEQYF,-,TRBV28,-,TRBJ2-7
TGTGCCAGCAGTCGTATGGGCGGGACCCAAGAGACCCAGTACTTC,CASSRMGGTQETQYF,-,TRBV28,-,TRBJ2-5
TGCGCCAGCAGCCAAGCCTCAGGAGGGACTGGAAACACCATATATTTT,CASSQASGGTGNTIYF,-,TRBV4-3,few,TRBJ1-3
TGTGCCAGCAGCTTAGAACAGGGGGGGGATACGCAGTATTTT,CASSLEQGGDTQYF,-,TRBV7-8,-,TRBJ2-3
TGCAGCGCAGGGGGGGCGGGAGGCCAAGGTGAGCAGTTCTTC,CSAGGAGGQGEQFF,-,TRBV29-1,-,TRBJ2-1
TGCAGCGTTTCCAGGGAAACCCCCTCTGGGGCCAACGTCCTGACTTTC,CSVSRETPSGANVLTF,-,TRBV29-1,-,TRBJ2-6
TGTGCCAGTAGTAGGGTGACAGGCAATAACTATGGCTACACCTTC,CASSRVTGNNYGYTF,-,TRBV19,few,TRBJ1-2
TGTGCCAGCAGCCCGCCGGGGAGGGCCCCCTACGAGCAGTACTTC,CASSPPGRAPYEQYF,TRBD2,TRBV14,-,TRBJ2-7
TGTGCCAGCAGCTCTACGGACATATCTCCTCTCGAGCAGTACTTC,CASSSTDISPLEQYF,-,TRBV7-9,once,TRBJ2-7
TGTGCCAGCACCTCGGGCGGGGTACAAGGGGAGCTGTTTTTT,CASTSGGVQGELFF,-,TRBV28,-,TRBJ2-2
TGTGCCAGCAGCCCCCGACAGGGAGGATACAATGAGCAGTTCTTC,CASSPRQGGYNEQFF,-,TRBV9,-,TRBJ2-1
TGTGCCAGCAGCTTGGGACTAACTACAGATACGCAGTATTTT,CASSLGLTTDTQYF,TRBD2,TRBV7-3,-,TRBJ2-3
TGTGCTTACGGGAGCAATCAGCCCCAGCATTTT,CAYGSNQPQHF,-,TRBV9,-,TRBJ1-5
TGTGCCTGGACCTTACAAGAGACCCAGTACTTC,CAWTLQETQYF,-,TRBV30,-,TRBJ2-5
TGTGCCAGCAGCGGTAAACAGGGGCCACAAGAGACCCAGTACTTC,CASSGKQGPQETQYF,TRBD1,TRBV11-2,-,TRBJ2-5
TGTGCCAGCAGTTACTCAAGGGGAGGGCTATATGGCTACACCTTC,CASSYSRGGLYGYTF,-,TRBV6-5,-,TRBJ1-2
TGTGCCAGCAGTTTCGGGACTAATGAAAAACTGTTTTTT,CASSFGTNEKLFF,-,TRBV27,-,TRBJ1-4
TGTGCCAGCAGCTCTACCGACAGGGGAGACTCCTACGAGCAGTACTTC,CASSSTDRGDSYEQYF,TRBD1,TRBV27,few,TRBJ2-7
TGCAGCGTTGTAAAGGAAAGGACTGAGTACTTC,CSVVKERTEYF,-,TRBV29-1,-,TRBJ2-4
TGTGCCAGCAGCAGGGCGGGGGTGAGCTACAATGAGCAGTTCTTC,CASSRAGVSYNEQFF,TRBD2,TRBV11-2,few,TRBJ2-1
TGCGCCAGCAGCCAAGATATCCTCAGACTCAGCACAGATACGCAGTATTTT,CASSQDILRLSTDTQYF,-,TRBV4-3,-,TRBJ2-3
TGTGCCAGCAGACCGCCGGGGATCCACGAGCAGTACTTC,CASRPPGIHEQYF,-,TRBV28,-,TRBJ2-7
TGTGCCATCACCCTCGACTACACCACTGAAGCTTTCTTT,CAITLDYTTEAFF,-,TRBV10-3,-,TRBJ1-1
TGTGCCAGCTCACCCAAAGAGGGCTACACCTTC,CASSPKEGYTF,-,TRBV18,-,TRBJ1-2
TGTGCCTGGAGTGTAACCCAGAGGAGGGGCCTCACCCGCTACGAGCAGTACTTC,CAWSVTQRRGLTRYEQYF,-,TRBV30,-,TRBJ2-7
TGCGCCAGCAGCTTGATCAGGGGGCAGGGCACCGGGGAGCTGTTTTTT,CASSLIRGQGTGELFF,TRBD1,TRBV5-1,once,TRBJ2-2
TGTGCCAGCAGCCCTGGGACAGGGGGACGTCAGCCCCAGCATTTT,CASSPGTGGRQPQHF,TRBD1,TRBV7-2,-,TRBJ1-5
TGTGCCAGCAGTTTATCCGGGACAGGACAGCATCAGCCCCAGCATTTT,CASSLSGTGQHQPQHF,TRBD1,TRBV27,-,TRBJ1-5
TGCGCCAGCAGGCTCCAAGCGGCCTATAACTATGGCTACACCTTC,CASRLQAAYNYGYTF,-,TRBV5-1,-,TRBJ1-2
TGCGCCAGCAGCCAAGTAGTCGCTGGGGACATATACCAAGAGACCCAGTACTTC,CASSQVVAGDIYQETQYF,-,TRBV4-3,few,TRBJ2-5
TGTGCCAGCAGTCCTGAACAGGGGGGGGACATTCAGTACTTC,CASSPEQGGDIQYF,-,TRBV28,-,TRBJ2-4
TGCGCCAGCAGCTCCGACTGGGATACGCAGTATTTT,CASSSDWDTQYF,-,TRBV5-1,few,TRBJ2-3
TGTGCCAGTAGTCGCTTCTGGAGCCCGGGACAGGCGAACACTGAAGCTTTCTTT,CASSRFWSPGQANTEAFF,TRBD1,TRBV19,-,TRBJ1-1
TGTGCCAGCAGTTCTCTCGGACAGGGCGAGCAGTACTTC,CASSSLGQGEQYF,TRBD1,TRBV6-6,-,TRBJ2-7
TGTGCCAGCAGCCCGACAATCGGGGACCAAGAGACCCAGTACTTC,CASSPTIGDQETQYF,-,TRBV6-5,-,TRBJ2-5
TGTGCCAGCAGCTTAGTCGCTAGCGGGGCCACAGATACGCAGTATTTT,CASSLVASGATDTQYF,TRBD2,TRBV7-6,-,TRBJ2-3
TGTGCCAGCAATCCTGGGGGGGGCTTCTCTGGAAACACCATATATTTT,CASNPGGGFSGNTIYF,-,TRBV13,-,TRBJ1-3
TGCGCCAGCAGCTCTGTCCCCCCCGGCGAGCAGTACTTC,CASSSVPPGEQYF,-,TRBV5-1,-,TRBJ2-7
TGTGCCAGCAGTCCCCCCCAGGGGCTACTTAGCAATCAGCCCCAGCATTTT,CASSPPQGLLSNQPQHF,-,TRBV28,-,TRBJ1-5
TGTGCCAGCAACCCGGACAGGGCTAACTATGGCTACACCTTC,CASNPDRANYGYTF,TRBD1,TRBV7-2,-,TRBJ1-2
TGTGCCTGGGAGGGACTCCAGAACTACGAGCAGTACTTC,CAWEGLQNYEQYF,-,TRBV30,-,TRBJ2-7
TGCGCCAGCAGCACCGCCACTAGCGGGCCTTACAATGAGCAGTTCTTC,CASSTATSGPYNEQFF,TRBD2,TRBV4-3,once,TRBJ2-1
TGTGCCAGCAGCTTGGTACAGGTCTGGACCGGGGAGCTGTTTTTT,CASSLVQVWTGELFF,-,TRBV5-6,few,TRBJ2-2
TGTGCCAGTTGCGGACAGGGGGCGTTTAATGAGCAGTTCTTC,CASCGQGAFNEQFF,TRBD1,TRBV19,-,TRBJ2-1
TGTGCCAGTAGTCCCGGGGGGAATTACTATGGCTACACCTTC,CASSPGGNYYGYTF,-,TRBV19,-,TRBJ1-2
TGTGCCAGCAGCAAAGTCCCCCACGGGAATGAAAAACTGTTTTTT,CASSKVPHGNEKLFF,-,TRBV21-1,-,TRBJ1-4
TGTGCCAGCACCACTAGCGTCGGGAGAGCAGATACGCAGTATTTT,CASTTSVGRADTQYF,TRBD2,TRBV6-1,-,TRBJ2-3
TGTGCCAGTAGTATCGACAGAGAGTTTGAGCAGTTCTTC,CASSIDREFEQFF,-,TRBV19,few,TRBJ2-1
TGTGCCAGCAGTAATCCACTCTACACCGGGGAGCTGTTTTTT,CASSNPLYTGELFF,-,TRBV2,-,TRBJ2-2
TGTGCCAGCAGCGAGGGGACAGCGACTGAGACCCAGTACTTC,CASSEGTATETQYF,TRBD1,TRBV7-2,-,TRBJ2-5
TGTGCCAGCAGTTTACCGGGAGGGACAGATACGCAGTATTTT,CASSLPGGTDTQYF,TRBD2,TRBV28,-,TRBJ2-3